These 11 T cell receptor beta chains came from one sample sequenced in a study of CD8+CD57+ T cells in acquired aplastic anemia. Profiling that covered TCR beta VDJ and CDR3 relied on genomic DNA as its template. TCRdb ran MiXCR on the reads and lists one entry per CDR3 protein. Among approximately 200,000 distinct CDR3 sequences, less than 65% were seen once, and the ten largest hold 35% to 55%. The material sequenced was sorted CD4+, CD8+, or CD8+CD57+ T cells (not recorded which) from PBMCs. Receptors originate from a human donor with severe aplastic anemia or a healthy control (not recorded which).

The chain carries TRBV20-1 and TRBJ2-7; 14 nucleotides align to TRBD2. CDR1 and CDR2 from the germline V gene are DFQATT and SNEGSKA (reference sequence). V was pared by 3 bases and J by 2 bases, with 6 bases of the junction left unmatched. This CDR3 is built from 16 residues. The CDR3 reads CSARGTSGSRAYEQYF. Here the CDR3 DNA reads TGCAGTGCTAGGGGGACTAGCGGGAGTAGGGCCTACGAGCAGTACTTC.

Written as DNA, the CDR3 is TGTGCCACCAGCGATCCTCCGGGTAACGGGGAGCTGTTTTTT. Amino acids: CATSDPPGNGELFF. The chain joins TRBV24-1 to TRBJ2-2; D remains unclear. The V gene's germline CDR1 is KGHDR and CDR2 SFDVKD. The CDR3 is made up of 14 amino acids. V lost 7 bases, J lost 7 bases, and 15 bases lay in between.

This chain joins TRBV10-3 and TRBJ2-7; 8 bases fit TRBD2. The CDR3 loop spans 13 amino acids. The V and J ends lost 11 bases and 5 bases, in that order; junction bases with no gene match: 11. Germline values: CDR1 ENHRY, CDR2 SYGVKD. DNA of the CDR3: TGTGCCGCCCAGGCGGGGGGTTTAGACGAGCAGTACTTC. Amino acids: CAAQAGGLDEQYF.

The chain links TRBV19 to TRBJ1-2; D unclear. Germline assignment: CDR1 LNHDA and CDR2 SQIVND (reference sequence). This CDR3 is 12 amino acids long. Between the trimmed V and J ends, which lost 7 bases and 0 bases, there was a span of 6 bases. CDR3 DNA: TGTGCCAGTACCAGAGCTAACTATGGCTACACCTTC. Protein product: CASTRANYGYTF.

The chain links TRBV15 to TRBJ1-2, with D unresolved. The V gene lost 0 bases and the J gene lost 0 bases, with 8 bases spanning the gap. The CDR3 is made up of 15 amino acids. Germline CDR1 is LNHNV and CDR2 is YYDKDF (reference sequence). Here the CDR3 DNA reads TGTGCCACCAGCAGAGAAGGAATTGCTAACTATGGCTACACCTTC. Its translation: CATSREGIANYGYTF. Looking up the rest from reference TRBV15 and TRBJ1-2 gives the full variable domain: DAMVIQNPRYQVTQFGKPVTLSCSQTLNHNVMYWYQQKSSQAPKLLFHYYDKDFNNEADTPDNFQSRRPNTSFCFLDIRSPGLGDTAMYLCATSREGIANYGYTFGSGTRLTVV.

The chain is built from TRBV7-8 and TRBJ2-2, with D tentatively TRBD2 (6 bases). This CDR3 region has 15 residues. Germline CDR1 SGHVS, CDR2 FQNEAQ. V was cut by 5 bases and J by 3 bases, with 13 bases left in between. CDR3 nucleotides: TGTGCCAGCAGCCCCTGGGACTCACACACCGGGGAGCTGTTTTTT. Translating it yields CASSPWDSHTGELFF.

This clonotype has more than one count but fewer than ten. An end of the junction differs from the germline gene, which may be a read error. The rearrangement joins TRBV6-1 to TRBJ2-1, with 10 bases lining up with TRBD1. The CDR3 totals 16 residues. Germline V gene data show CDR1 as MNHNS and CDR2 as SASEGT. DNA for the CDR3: TGTGCCAGCAGTCCGCCGGGACAGGGGCCCTACAGTGAGCAGTTCTTC. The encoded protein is CASSPPGQGPYSEQFF.

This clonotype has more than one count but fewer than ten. Here the CDR3 reads CASSSEGDEQYF. The CDR3 nucleotides read TGTGCCAGCAGCTCTGAGGGAGACGAGCAGTACTTC. V and J are TRBV9 and TRBJ2-7; TRBD2 might be the D (5 bases). The germline V gene has CDR1 SGDLS and CDR2 YYNGEE. CDR3 size: 12 residues. V was pared by 4 bases and J by 5 bases, with 10 bases between.

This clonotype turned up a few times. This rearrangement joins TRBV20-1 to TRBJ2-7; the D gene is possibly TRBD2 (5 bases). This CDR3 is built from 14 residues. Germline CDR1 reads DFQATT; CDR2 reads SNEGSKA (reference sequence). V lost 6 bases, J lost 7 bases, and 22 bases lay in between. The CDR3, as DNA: TGCAGTGCCCCCCCCCGGAACATCCGGAGGGAGCAGTACTTC. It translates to CSAPPRNIRREQYF.

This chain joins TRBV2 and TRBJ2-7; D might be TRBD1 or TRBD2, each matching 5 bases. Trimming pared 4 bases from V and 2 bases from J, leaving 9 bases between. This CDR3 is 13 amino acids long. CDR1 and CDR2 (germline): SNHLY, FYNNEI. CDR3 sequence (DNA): TGTGCCAGCAGTGGGGACGGGACCTACGAGCAGTACTTC. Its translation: CASSGDGTYEQYF.

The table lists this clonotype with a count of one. The CDR3 protein is CASSPRDSSRFTGELFF. CDR3 DNA: TGTGCCAGCAGCCCCCGGGACAGTAGCCGGTTCACCGGGGAGCTGTTTTTT. The genes are TRBV9 and TRBJ2-2; the match to TRBD1 covers 7 bases. This CDR3 is 17 amino acids long. The germline V gene encodes CDR1 SGDLS and CDR2 YYNGEE. V shed 4 bases and J 4 bases; nucleotides not matched to a gene: 13. The full variable domain, completed using reference TRBV9 and TRBJ2-2, is DSGVTQTPKHLITATGQRVTLRCSPRSGDLSVYWYQQSLDQGLQFLIQYYNGEERAKGNILERFSAQQFPDLHSELNLSSLELGDSALYFCASSPRDSSRFTGELFFGEGSRLTVL.